This T cell receptor (beta chain) was sequenced during a study of blood T cell repertoires in COVID-19. Study summary: Spain, Italy and the United States supplied samples that represented acute and convalescent COVID-19. The cDNA or gDNA used as material had been derived from T cells, B-cell-depleted T cells, or PBMCs.

Per the original data handling: Cell counts per sample came from amplifying reference gene primers. Profiling relied on immunoSEQ multiplex PCR, and the TCRdb table lists in-frame clones only, not all of them. V and J calls and clone size are copied from that table; D and trimming were computed from the DNA. This table has over 120,000 clones, around nine tenths appearing once. The CDR3 spans 14 residues. Trimming stripped 2 bases from V and 0 bases from J, with 6 bases between. Germline loops: CDR1 MNHEY, CDR2 SMNVEV (reference sequence). This rearrangement joins TRBV27 to TRBJ2-3; no clear D. The receptor's source is a woman aged 45-60 years with active or convalescent COVID-19. Sequencing input: peripheral blood. CDR3 nucleotide sequence: TGTGCCAGCAGTTTAATGAGAAGCACAGATACGCAGTATTTT. Its protein is CASSLMRSTDTQYF.